These T cell receptor beta chains were read from a single sample in a study of T-cell memory formation after mild COVID-19. TCRdb reprocessed the 5' RACE reads via MiXCR and lists one record per CDR3 protein. The data show approximately 60,000 distinct CDR3 sequences, roughly 10% seen once. The sample consisted of PBMCs or a T cell subset sorted from them (not recorded which). Receptor source: a man in his late teens or twenties who had mild COVID-19 (a few samples of this study predate the infection). Cell type and time point are not known. Each CDR3 is given with its conserved first and last residue. Fields, in order: V gene, D gene, J gene, clone size, CDR3 protein, CDR3 DNA. D genes are given only for firm matches. Clone size, where shown, is once, few, many, or a class for clones that have expanded.

V gene: TRBV4-1
D gene: TRBD1
J gene: TRBJ1-4
clone size: few
CDR3 protein: CASSRSTGATNEKLFF
CDR3 DNA: TGCGCCAGCAGCCGGTCCACAGGGGCAACTAATGAAAAACTGTTTTTT

V gene: TRBV5-1
D gene: TRBD1
J gene: TRBJ2-5
clone size: many
CDR3 protein: CASSIRTGAETQYF
CDR3 DNA: TGCGCCAGCAGCATCAGGACAGGGGCAGAGACCCAGTACTTC

V gene: TRBV12-5
D gene: TRBD2
J gene: TRBJ2-5
clone size: many
CDR3 protein: CASGWAPSGGHQETQYF
CDR3 DNA: TGTGCTAGTGGTTGGGCCCCTAGCGGGGGCCACCAAGAGACCCAGTACTTC

V gene: TRBV24-1
D gene: .
J gene: TRBJ2-3
clone size: many
CDR3 protein: CATSDSLETGTDTQYF
CDR3 DNA: TGTGCCACCAGTGATTCCCTGGAAACAGGCACAGATACGCAGTATTTT

V gene: TRBV28
D gene: TRBD2
J gene: TRBJ2-3
clone size: .
CDR3 protein: CASQEAGGPDTQYF
CDR3 DNA: TGTGCCAGCCAAGAAGCGGGGGGGCCTGACACGCAGTATTTT

V gene: TRBV7-2
D gene: .
J gene: TRBJ1-1
clone size: .
CDR3 protein: CASRPQGTVNTEAFF
CDR3 DNA: TGTGCCAGCAGGCCCCAGGGGACGGTGAACACTGAAGCTTTCTTT

V gene: TRBV7-2
D gene: .
J gene: TRBJ2-3
clone size: .
CDR3 protein: CASSLRGEDTQYF
CDR3 DNA: TGTGCCAGCAGCTTAAGAGGGGAAGATACGCAGTATTTT

V gene: TRBV30
D gene: .
J gene: TRBJ2-1
clone size: few
CDR3 protein: CAWSGGGPSSYNEQFF
CDR3 DNA: TGTGCCTGGAGTGGAGGGGGGCCGAGCTCCTACAATGAGCAGTTCTTC

V gene: TRBV11-2
D gene: .
J gene: TRBJ1-1
clone size: few
CDR3 protein: CASSLVQNTEAFF
CDR3 DNA: TGTGCCAGCAGCTTAGTTCAGAACACTGAAGCTTTCTTT

V gene: TRBV29-1
D gene: .
J gene: TRBJ1-1
clone size: few
CDR3 protein: CSATTGGNTEAFF
CDR3 DNA: TGCAGCGCCACGACAGGAGGGAACACTGAAGCTTTCTTT

V gene: TRBV7-2
D gene: .
J gene: TRBJ1-2
clone size: .
CDR3 protein: CASSSFVTGPYGYTF
CDR3 DNA: TGTGCCAGCAGCTCCTTCGTTACCGGCCCCTATGGCTACACCTTC

V gene: TRBV7-9
D gene: .
J gene: TRBJ2-2
clone size: few
CDR3 protein: CASIPRGRNTGELFF
CDR3 DNA: TGTGCCAGCATCCCGAGAGGTCGCAACACCGGGGAGCTGTTTTTT

V gene: TRBV11-2
D gene: TRBD2
J gene: TRBJ2-1
clone size: .
CDR3 protein: CASSSSGGSNEQFF
CDR3 DNA: TGTGCCAGCAGCTCTAGCGGGGGGTCCAATGAGCAGTTCTTC

V gene: TRBV4-2
D gene: TRBD1
J gene: TRBJ1-5
clone size: few
CDR3 protein: CASSQDRDRGDSNQPQHF
CDR3 DNA: TGTGCCAGCAGCCAAGACCGGGACAGGGGGGACAGCAATCAGCCCCAGCATTTT

V gene: TRBV6-2/TRBV6-3
D gene: .
J gene: TRBJ1-5
clone size: few
CDR3 protein: CASSQIHGASNQPQHF
CDR3 DNA: TGTGCCAGCAGTCAGATACACGGGGCGAGCAATCAGCCCCAGCATTTT